This T cell receptor beta chain was identified in a study of beta chain features in type 1 diabetes. Overall study findings and caveats: VDJ junctions from patients with type 1 diabetes contained fewer insertions and more deletions. Relative to healthy donors, patients appeared to have naive, central memory and Treg TCRB repertoires that were more similar. Shortening of TCRB CDR3s, moderate but significant, appeared in all four CD4+ subsets of Type 1 diabetes patients.

Every bit of the isolated RNA underwent reverse transcription, so sequencing read expressed TCRB transcripts. Clones were sequenced by immunoSEQ multiplex PCR, and TCRdb holds only the in-frame ones, with some missing. This sample has around 160,000 clones, with around 9.7% found just once. This clone appeared a few times. Its antigen is undetermined. What was sequenced was central memory CD4+ T cells from blood. This TCR was recovered from a woman between 25 and 40 years old with type 1 diabetes.

CDR3 sequence: CASSQTSGRWDEQYF. DNA of the CDR3: TGTGCCAGCAGCCAGACTAGCGGGAGGTGGGACGAGCAGTACTTC. The V call is TRBV11-3, the J call TRBJ2-7; 13 positions match TRBD2. Trimming cost V 5 bases and J 5 bases; bases outside gene matches: 6. This CDR3 has 15 amino acids. Per germline, CDR1 SGHNT and CDR2 YENEEA.